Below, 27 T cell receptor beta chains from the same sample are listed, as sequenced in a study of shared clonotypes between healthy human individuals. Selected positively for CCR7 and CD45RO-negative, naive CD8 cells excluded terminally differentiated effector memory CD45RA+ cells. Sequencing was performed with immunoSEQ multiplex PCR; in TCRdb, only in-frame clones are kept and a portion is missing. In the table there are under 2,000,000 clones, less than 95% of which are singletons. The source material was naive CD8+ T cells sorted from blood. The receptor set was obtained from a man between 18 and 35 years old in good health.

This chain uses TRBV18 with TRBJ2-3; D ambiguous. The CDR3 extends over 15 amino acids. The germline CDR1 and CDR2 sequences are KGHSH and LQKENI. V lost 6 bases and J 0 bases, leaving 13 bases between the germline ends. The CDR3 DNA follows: TGTGCCAGCTCCGCATTCCTAGAAAGCACAGATACGCAGTATTTT. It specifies CASSAFLESTDTQYF.

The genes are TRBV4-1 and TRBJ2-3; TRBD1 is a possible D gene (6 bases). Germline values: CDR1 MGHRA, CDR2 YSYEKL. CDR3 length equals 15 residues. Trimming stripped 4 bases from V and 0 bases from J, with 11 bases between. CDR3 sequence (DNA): TGCGCCAGCAGCCTCCTCACAGGGAGCACAGATACGCAGTATTTT. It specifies CASSLLTGSTDTQYF.

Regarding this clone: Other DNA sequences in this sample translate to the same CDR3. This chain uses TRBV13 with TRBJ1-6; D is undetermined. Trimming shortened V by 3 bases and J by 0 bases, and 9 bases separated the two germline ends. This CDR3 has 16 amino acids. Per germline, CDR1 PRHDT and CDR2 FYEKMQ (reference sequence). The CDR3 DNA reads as TGTGCCAGCAGCTTTGGAGAAAGCTCCTATAATTCACCCCTCCACTTT. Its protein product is CASSFGESSYNSPLHF.

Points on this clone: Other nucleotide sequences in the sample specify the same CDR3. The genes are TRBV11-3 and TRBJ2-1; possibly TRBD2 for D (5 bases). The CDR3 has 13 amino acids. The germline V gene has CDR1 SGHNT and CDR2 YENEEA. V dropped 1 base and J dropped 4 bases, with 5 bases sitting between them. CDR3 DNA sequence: TGTGCCAGCAGCTTAGCGGGGTACAATGAGCAGTTCTTC. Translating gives CASSLAGYNEQFF.

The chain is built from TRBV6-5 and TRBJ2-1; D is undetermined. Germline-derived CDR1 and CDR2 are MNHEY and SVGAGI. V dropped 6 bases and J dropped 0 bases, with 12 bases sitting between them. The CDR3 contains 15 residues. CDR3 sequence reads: CASSGGESSYNEQFF. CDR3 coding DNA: TGTGCCAGCAGCGGTGGCGAGAGCTCCTACAATGAGCAGTTCTTC.

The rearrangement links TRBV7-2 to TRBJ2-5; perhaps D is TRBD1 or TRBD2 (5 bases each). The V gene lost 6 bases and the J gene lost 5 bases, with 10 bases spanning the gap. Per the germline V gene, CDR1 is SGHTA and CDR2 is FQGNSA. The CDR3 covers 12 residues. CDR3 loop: CASRGDWETQYF. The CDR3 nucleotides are TGTGCCAGCAGGGGGGATTGGGAGACCCAGTACTTC.

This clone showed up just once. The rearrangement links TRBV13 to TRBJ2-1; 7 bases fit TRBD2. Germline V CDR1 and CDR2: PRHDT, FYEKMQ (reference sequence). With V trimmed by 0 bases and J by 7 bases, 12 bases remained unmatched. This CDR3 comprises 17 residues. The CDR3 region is CASSLGVMGRAGNEQFF. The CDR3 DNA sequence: TGTGCCAGCAGCTTAGGTGTCATGGGGAGGGCCGGGAATGAGCAGTTCTTC.

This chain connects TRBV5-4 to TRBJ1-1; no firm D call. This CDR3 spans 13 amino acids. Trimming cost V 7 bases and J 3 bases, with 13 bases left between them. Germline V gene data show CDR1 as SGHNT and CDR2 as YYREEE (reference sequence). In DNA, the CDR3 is TGTGCCAGCGGCCAGGAGACATACACTGAAGCTTTCTTT. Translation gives CASGQETYTEAFF.

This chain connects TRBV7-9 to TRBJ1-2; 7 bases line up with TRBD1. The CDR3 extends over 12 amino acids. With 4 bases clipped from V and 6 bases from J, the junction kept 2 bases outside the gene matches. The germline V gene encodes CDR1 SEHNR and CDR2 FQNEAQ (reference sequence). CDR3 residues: CASSWGTDGYTF. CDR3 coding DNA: TGTGCCAGCAGCTGGGGGACAGATGGCTACACCTTC.

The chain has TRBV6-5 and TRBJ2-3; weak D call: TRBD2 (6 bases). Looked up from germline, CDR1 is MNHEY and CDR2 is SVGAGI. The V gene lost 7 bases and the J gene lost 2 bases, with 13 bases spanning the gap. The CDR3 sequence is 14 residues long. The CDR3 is CASNGGTLTDTQYF. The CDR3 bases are TGTGCCAGCAACGGCGGGACCCTCACAGATACGCAGTATTTT.

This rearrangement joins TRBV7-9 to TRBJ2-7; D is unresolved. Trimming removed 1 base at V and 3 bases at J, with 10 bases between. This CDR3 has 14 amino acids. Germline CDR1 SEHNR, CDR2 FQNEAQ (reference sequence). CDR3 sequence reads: CASSLEKEVYEQYF. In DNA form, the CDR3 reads TGTGCCAGCAGCTTAGAGAAAGAGGTCTACGAGCAGTACTTC.

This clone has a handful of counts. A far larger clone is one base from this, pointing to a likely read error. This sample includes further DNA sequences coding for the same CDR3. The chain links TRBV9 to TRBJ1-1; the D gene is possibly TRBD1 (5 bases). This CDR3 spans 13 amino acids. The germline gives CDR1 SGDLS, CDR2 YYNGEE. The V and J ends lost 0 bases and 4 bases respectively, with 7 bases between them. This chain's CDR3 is CASSVGGTTEAFF. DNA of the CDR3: TGTGCCAGCAGCGTAGGAGGGACCACTGAAGCTTTCTTT.

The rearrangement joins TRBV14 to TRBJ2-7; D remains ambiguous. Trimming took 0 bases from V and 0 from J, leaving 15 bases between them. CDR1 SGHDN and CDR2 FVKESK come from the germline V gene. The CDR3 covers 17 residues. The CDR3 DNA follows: TGTGCCAGCAGCCAAGATAGGAAAGGATGGGTCTCCTACGAGCAGTACTTC. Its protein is CASSQDRKGWVSYEQYF.

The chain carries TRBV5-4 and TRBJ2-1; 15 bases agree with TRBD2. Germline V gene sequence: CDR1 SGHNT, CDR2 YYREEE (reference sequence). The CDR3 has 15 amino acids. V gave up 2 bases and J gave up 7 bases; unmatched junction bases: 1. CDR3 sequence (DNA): TGTGCCAGCAGCTTAGGGACTAGCGGGAGGAATGAGCAGTTCTTC. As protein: CASSLGTSGRNEQFF.

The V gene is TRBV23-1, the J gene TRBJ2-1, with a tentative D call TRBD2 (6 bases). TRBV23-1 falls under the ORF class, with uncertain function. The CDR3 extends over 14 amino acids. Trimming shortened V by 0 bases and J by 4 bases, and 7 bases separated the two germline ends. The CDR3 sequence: CASSQSGLYNEQFF. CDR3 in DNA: TGCGCCAGCAGTCAATCGGGACTTTACAATGAGCAGTTCTTC.

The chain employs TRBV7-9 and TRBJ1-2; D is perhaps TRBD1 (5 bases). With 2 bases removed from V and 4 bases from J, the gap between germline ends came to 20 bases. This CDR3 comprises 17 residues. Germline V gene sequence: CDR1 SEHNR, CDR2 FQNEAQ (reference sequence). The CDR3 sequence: CASSLLRGQGETYGYTF. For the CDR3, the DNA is TGTGCCAGCAGCTTATTAAGGGGCCAGGGAGAAACCTATGGCTACACCTTC.

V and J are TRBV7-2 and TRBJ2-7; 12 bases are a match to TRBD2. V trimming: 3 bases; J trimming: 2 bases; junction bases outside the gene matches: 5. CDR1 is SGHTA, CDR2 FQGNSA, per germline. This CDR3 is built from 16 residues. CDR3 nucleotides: TGTGCCAGCAGCTTGACTAGCGGGAGTGGGACCTACGAGCAGTACTTC. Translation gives CASSLTSGSGTYEQYF.

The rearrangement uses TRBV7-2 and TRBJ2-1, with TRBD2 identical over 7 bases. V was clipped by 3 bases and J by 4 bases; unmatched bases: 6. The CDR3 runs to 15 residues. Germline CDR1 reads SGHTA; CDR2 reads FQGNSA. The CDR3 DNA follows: TGTGCCAGCAGCTTCGATCCTAGCGGTTACAATGAGCAGTTCTTC. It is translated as CASSFDPSGYNEQFF.

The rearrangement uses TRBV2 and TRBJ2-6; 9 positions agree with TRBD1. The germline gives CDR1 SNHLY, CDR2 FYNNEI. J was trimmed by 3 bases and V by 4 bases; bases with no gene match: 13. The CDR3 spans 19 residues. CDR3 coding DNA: TGTGCCAGCAGTGCAACCGGGACAGGGACTTCGCTTGGGGCCAACGTCCTGACTTTC. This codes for CASSATGTGTSLGANVLTF.

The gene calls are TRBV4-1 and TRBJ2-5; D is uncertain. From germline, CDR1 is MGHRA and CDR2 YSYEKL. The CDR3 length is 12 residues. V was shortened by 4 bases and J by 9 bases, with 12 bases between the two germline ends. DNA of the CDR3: TGCGCCAGCAGCCCGGACGGCCTCGCCCAGTACTTC. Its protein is CASSPDGLAQYF.

CDR3 sequence reads: CASSLVSIFEWGLAGFRSYEQYF. The CDR3 DNA reads as TGCGCCAGCAGCTTGGTTTCGATTTTCGAGTGGGGACTAGCGGGATTCAGGTCCTACGAGCAGTACTTC. The chain carries TRBV5-1 and TRBJ2-7; 13 nucleotides line up with TRBD2. The CDR3 has 23 residues. CDR1 is SGHRS and CDR2 is YFSETQ in the germline V gene. The V and J ends lost 0 bases and 1 base, in that order; junction bases with no gene match: 22. Supplemented by reference TRBV5-1 and TRBJ2-7, the full variable domain reads KAGVTQTPRYLIKTRGQQVTLSCSPISGHRSVSWYQQTPGQGLQFLFEYFSETQRNKGNFPGRFSGRQFSNSRSEMNVSTLELGDSALYLCASSLVSIFEWGLAGFRSYEQYFGPGTRLTVT.

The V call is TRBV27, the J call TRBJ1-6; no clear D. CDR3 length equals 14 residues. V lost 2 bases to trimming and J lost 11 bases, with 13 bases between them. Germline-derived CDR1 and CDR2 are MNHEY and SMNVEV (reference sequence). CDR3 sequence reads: CASSLERSGPPLHF. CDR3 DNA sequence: TGTGCCAGCAGTTTAGAGCGGAGCGGACCACCCCTCCACTTT.

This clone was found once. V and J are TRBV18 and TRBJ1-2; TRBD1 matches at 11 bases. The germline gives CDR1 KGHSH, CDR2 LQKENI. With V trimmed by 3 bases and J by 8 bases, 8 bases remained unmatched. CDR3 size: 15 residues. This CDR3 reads CASSPTWTGGAGYTF. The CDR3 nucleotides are TGTGCCAGCTCACCCACATGGACAGGGGGCGCGGGCTACACCTTC.

The CDR3: CASSLGQGPNSPLHF. The CDR3 DNA follows: TGTGCCAGCAGTCTCGGACAGGGCCCGAATTCACCCCTCCACTTT. This chain uses TRBV28 with TRBJ1-6; TRBD1 aligns across 8 bases. Per germline, CDR1 MDHEN and CDR2 SYDVKM. V lost 5 bases to trimming and J lost 7 bases; unmatched junction nucleotides: 7. The CDR3 extends over 15 amino acids.

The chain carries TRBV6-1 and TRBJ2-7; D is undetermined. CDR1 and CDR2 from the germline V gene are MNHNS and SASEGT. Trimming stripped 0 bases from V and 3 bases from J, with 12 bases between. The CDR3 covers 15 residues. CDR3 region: CASSEAVAIDYEQYF. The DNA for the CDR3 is TGTGCCAGCAGTGAAGCGGTCGCCATTGACTACGAGCAGTACTTC.

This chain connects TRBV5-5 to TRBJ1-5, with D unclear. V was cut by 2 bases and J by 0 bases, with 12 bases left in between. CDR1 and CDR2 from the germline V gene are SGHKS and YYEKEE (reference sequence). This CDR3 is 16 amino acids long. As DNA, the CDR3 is TGTGCCAGCAGCTTAAGTGAGAGTTATAGCAATCAGCCCCAGCATTTT. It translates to CASSLSESYSNQPQHF.

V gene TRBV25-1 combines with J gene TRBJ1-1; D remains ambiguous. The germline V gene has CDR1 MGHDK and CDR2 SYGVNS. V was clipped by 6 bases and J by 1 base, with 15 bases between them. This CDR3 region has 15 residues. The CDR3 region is CASSSTKLGNTEAFF. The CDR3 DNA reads TGTGCCAGCAGCAGTACTAAGTTGGGGAACACTGAAGCTTTCTTT.